The source of this T cell receptor (beta chain) is a study of low-dose radiotherapy and immunotherapy resistance in tumors (dated by TCRdb to 2021 to 2024). Looking at the study overall: Patients in Cohort 1 were given 0.5 Gy per fraction every 2 weeks, and the prescribed total PTV dose was 6.5 Gy. Every two weeks, patients got intravenous cyclophosphamide at 200 mg/m2, given one day ahead of each radiation and immunotherapy administration. Patients in Cohort 2 were given 1 Gy per fraction every two weeks, for a total of 13 Gy across 26 weeks. Aspirin 300 mg was taken orally once daily by patients for four cycles, starting on cycle 1 day 1. No randomization into treatment groups was done for the people taking part in the trial. Eight patients were included in the translational analysis: three from the first dose cohort and the first five from the second dose cohort. Nivolumab was administered intravenously as a 240 mg flat dose every two weeks, and ipilimumab was administered intravenously at 1 mg/kg every six weeks.

CDR1 and CDR2, looked up from the germline V gene, are SGHRS and YFSETQ. V gives up 4 bases and J gives up 3 bases, and the segment between their germline ends measures 13 bases. Including the terminal cysteine and phenylalanine, the CDR3 comprises 14 residues. This entry keeps only the CDR3 DNA: 42 bases, framed from base 1. Donors were enrolled in RACIN, a single-arm phase I dose-escalation trial combining nivolumab, ipilimumab, aspirin, low-dose cyclophosphamide and low-dose radiotherapy. To be eligible, a patient needed to have an advanced solid tumor that was TIL-negative. In its sample, this clonotype was seen a few times. Its target antigen remains unknown. Base-call qualities are not available, and no considerably larger clone is one nucleotide away. Superscript III and a set of TRAV- and TRBV-specific primers were used to synthesize first-strand cDNA, so that both TCRalpha and TCRbeta chains were covered. TCRs were amplified with Phusion for 20 to 25 PCR cycles, with a constant-region primer paired with the adapter attached to the V primers. Isolated mRNA was amplified with the MessageAmp II aRNA Amplification Kit, using an approximately 17-hour in vitro transcription at 37°C. The Dynabeads mRNA DIRECT Purification Kit was used to isolate the mRNA for TCR sequencing. A second approximately 25-cycle Phusion PCR added indexed Illumina adapters, and products were purified with AMPure XP beads. As for the original processing: Using custom Perl scripts, TCR sequences encoding the same protein were pooled, out-of-frame sequences were removed, and the abundance of each clonotype was computed. Any TCR sequence backed by just one read was left out of the analysis. The metrics used to describe the repertoires included Shannon entropy, Gini index, clonality, richness, and the frequency of TCRs shared between repertoires. Using fastp at Q25 and MiXCR, TCRdb reprocessed the public reads and kept productive beta chains. CDR3 protein duplicates are merged, each entry listing the most common genes and DNA. TCRdb's processing, not the study's, gives the V and J calls here. The sample profile shows 9,800 or so distinct CDR3 sequences; roughly four fifths of them were found once. Around 1.5% of the sample is held by the ten biggest clonotypes.

This clonotype originated in a human donor with advanced metastatic prostate, ovarian, gallbladder or colorectal cancer (not recorded which). This table probably holds off-target reads from a library built for another chain. The chain employs TRBV5-1 and TRBJ1-2; D gene: possibly TRBD1, on 6 matching bases. The sequence in DNA is TGCGCCAGCAGCCCAACAGGGCACGACTATGGCTACACCTTC. It translates as CASSPTGHDYGYTF.